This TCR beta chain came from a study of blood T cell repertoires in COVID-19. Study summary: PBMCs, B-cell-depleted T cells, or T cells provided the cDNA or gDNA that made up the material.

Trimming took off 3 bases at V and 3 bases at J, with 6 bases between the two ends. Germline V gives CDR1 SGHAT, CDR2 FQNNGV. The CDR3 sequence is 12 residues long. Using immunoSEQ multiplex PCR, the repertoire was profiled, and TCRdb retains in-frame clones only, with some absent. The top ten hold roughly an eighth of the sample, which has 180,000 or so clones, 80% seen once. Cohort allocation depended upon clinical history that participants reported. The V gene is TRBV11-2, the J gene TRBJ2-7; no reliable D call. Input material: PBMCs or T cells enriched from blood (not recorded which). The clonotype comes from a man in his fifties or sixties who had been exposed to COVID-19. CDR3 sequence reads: CASSFYFYEQYF. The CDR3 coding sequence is TGTGCCAGCAGCTTTTACTTCTACGAGCAGTACTTC. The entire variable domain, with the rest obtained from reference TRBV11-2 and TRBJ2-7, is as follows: EAGVAQSPRYKIIEKRQSVAFWCNPISGHATLYWYQQILGQGPKLLIQFQNNGVVDDSQLPKDRFSAERLKGVDSTLKIQPAKLEDSAVYLCASSFYFYEQYFGPGTRLTVT.